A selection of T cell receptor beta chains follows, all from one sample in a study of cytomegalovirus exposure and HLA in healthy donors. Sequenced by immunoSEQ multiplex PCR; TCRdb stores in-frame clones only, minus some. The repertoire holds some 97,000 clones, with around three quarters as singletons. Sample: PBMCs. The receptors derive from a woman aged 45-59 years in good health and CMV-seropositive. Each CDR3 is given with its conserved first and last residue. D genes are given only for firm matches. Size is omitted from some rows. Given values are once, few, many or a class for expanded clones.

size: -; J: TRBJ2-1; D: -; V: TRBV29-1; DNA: TGCAGCGTTGAAGGTCACCCAGGGATCAGCTCCTACAATGAGCAGTTCTTC; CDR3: CSVEGHPGISSYNEQFF
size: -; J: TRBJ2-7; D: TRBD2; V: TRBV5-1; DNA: TGCGCCAGCAGCTTCGGGCGGGAGCCGTACGAGCAGTACTTC; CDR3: CASSFGREPYEQYF
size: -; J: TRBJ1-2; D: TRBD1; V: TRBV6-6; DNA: TGTGCCAGCAGTATACAGGGGAATAATGGCTACACCTTC; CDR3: CASSIQGNNGYTF
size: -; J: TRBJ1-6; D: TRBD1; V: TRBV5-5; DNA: TGTGCCAGTTCCGGGACAGCTCATTCACCCCTCCACTTT; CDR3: CASSGTAHSPLHF
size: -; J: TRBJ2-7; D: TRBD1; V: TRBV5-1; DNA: TGCGCCAGCAGCTCCTCCGGGACAGGGGCTCCCGAGCAGTACTTC; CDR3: CASSSSGTGAPEQYF
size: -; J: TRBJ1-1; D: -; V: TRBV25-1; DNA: TGTGCCAGCAGCCAACCAGACAGGAACACTGAAGCTTTCTTT; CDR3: CASSQPDRNTEAFF
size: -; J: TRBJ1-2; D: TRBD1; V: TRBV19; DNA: TGTGCCAGTAGTCGGGGACAGCTATCGACTAACTATGGCTACACCTTC; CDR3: CASSRGQLSTNYGYTF
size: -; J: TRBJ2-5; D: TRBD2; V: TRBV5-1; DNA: TGCGCCAGCAGCTTAGCGGGGCGAGGAGGGGAGACCCAGTACTTC; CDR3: CASSLAGRGGETQYF
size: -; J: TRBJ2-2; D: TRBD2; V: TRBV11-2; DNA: TGTGCCAGCAGCCTCGCCCCCGGGACTATACGGAACACCGGGGAGCTGTTTTTT; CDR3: CASSLAPGTIRNTGELFF
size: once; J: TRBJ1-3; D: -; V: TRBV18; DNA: TGTGCCAGCTCACCAGTCGAGGAAGGTGGAAACACCATATATTTT; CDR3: CASSPVEEGGNTIYF
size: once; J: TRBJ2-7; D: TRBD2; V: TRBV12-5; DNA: TGTGCTAGTGGTTTGTACGCGGGACTAGCGGGCCACGAGCAGTACTTC; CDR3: CASGLYAGLAGHEQYF
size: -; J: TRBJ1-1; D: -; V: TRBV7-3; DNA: TGTGCCAGCAGCATGGCTAGAGGGACTGAAGCTTTCTTT; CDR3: CASSMARGTEAFF
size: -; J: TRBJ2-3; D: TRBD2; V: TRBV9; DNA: TGTGCCAGCAGCTCAAGCGGGAGGGGCACAGATACGCAGTATTTT; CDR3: CASSSSGRGTDTQYF
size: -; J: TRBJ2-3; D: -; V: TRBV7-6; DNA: TGTGCCAGCAGCTTCCGAGCAGATACGCAGTATTTT; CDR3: CASSFRADTQYF
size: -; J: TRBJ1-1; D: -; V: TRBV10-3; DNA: TGTGCCATCAGTGAGTCGAACAGGTTGGACACTGAAGCTTTCTTT; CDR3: CAISESNRLDTEAFF
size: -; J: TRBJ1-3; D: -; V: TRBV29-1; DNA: TGCAGCGTTGTCCCCACAGGGCGCGGAAACACCATATATTTT; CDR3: CSVVPTGRGNTIYF
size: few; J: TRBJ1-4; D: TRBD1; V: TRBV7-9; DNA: TGTGCCAGCAGCTTACCACCGGGACAGGGATTATCAACTAATGAAAAACTGTTTTTT; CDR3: CASSLPPGQGLSTNEKLFF
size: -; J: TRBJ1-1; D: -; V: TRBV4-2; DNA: TGTGCCAGCAGCCAATTGAGGGCTTCTGAAGCTTTCTTT; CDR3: CASSQLRASEAFF
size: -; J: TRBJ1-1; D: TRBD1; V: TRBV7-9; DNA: TGTGCCAGCAGCGGCTCTTACAGGGGTTCGGACACTGAAGCTTTCTTT; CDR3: CASSGSYRGSDTEAFF
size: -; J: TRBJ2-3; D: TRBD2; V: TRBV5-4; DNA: TGTGCCAGCAGCGCCTGGACTAGCGGCCGCACAGATACGCAGTATTTT; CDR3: CASSAWTSGRTDTQYF
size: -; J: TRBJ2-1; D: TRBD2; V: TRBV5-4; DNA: TGTGTCAGCAGCTTGGGTAATAGCGGGGGGGCGTGGAATGAGCAGTTCTTC; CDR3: CVSSLGNSGGAWNEQFF
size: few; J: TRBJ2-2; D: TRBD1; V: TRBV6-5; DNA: TGTGCCAGCAGCTGGGGACAGGGCACCGGGGAGCTGTTTTTT; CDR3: CASSWGQGTGELFF
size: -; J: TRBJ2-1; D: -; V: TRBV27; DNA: TGTGCCAGCAGTATAACAGGGTTCTCCTACAATGAGCAGTTCTTC; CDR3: CASSITGFSYNEQFF
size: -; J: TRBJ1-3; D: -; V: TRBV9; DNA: TGTGCCAGCAGCGTACTTGGAGGGGCTGGAAACACCATATATTTT; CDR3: CASSVLGGAGNTIYF
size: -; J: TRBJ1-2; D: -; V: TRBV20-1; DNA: TGCAGTGCTAGGCCCGAGTTGGGCTACACCTTC; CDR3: CSARPELGYTF
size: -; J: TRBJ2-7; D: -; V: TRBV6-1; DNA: TGTGCCAGCAGATCGACTGATACCTACGAGCAGTACTTC; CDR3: CASRSTDTYEQYF
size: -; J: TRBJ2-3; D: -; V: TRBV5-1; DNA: TGCGCCAGCAGCTTATGGGGGGACACAGATACGCAGTATTTT; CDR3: CASSLWGDTDTQYF
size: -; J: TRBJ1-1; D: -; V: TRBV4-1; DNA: TGCGCCACGCGACAGGCGCTAAACACTGAAGCTTTCTTT; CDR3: CATRQALNTEAFF
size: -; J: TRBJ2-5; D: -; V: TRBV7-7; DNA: TGTGCTAGCAGCTCACGGTCATCGGGGGATGAGACCCAGTACTTC; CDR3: CASSSRSSGDETQYF
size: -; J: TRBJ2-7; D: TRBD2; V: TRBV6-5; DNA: TGTGCCAGCAGTTCCGTCGGACTAGCGGAGGAGCAGTACTTC; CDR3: CASSSVGLAEEQYF
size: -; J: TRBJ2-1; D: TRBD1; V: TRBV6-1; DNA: TGTGCCAGCAGTGAACCAGGGGGCCACAATGAGCAGTTCTTC; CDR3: CASSEPGGHNEQFF
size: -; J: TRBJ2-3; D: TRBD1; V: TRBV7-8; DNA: TGTGCCAGCAGCTGGTTGGGGACAGGGGCCCTTACAGATATGCAGTATTTT; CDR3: CASSWLGTGALTDMQYF
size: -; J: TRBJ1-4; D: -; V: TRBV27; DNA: TGTGCCAGCAGTTTGAAGACAGCCACCGCTAATGAAAAACTGTTTTTT; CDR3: CASSLKTATANEKLFF
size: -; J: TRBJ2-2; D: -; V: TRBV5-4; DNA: TGTGCCAGCAGCCCCCCCCCGGGAACCGGGGAGCTGTTTTTT; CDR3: CASSPPPGTGELFF
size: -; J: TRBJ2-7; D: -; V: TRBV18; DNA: TGTGCCAGCTCACCACTCGGCGGAACAGGGTCCTACGAGCAGTACTTC; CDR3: CASSPLGGTGSYEQYF
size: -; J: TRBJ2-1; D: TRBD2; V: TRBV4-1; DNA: TGCGCCAGCAGCCAAGATCCGGGAGGCAGGCGGTTCTTC; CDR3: CASSQDPGGRRFF
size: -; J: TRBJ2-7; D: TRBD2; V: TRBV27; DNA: TGTGCCAGCAGTTTCCGACTAGCGAGCTCCTACGAGCAGTACTTC; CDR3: CASSFRLASSYEQYF
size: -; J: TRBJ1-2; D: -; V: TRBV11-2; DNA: TGTGCCAGCAGCCCCTTCAGCTATGGCTACACCTTC; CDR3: CASSPFSYGYTF
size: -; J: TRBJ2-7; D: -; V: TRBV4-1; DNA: TGCGCCAGCAGCCAAGAAGTAGGACTTTCCTACGAGCAGTACTTC; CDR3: CASSQEVGLSYEQYF
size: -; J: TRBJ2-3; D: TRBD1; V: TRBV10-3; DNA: TGTGCCATCAGTGCCGGACAGGGGTATAACACAGATACGCAGTATTTT; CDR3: CAISAGQGYNTDTQYF
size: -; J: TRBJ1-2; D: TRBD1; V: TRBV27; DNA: TGTGCCAGCAGTCCTCCGGGACAGGGGCTCTATGGCTACACCTTC; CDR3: CASSPPGQGLYGYTF
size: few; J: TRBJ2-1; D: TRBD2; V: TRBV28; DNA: TGTGCCAGCAGTACGAGGTGGGGACTAGCGGATCACAATGAGCAGTTCTTC; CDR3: CASSTRWGLADHNEQFF
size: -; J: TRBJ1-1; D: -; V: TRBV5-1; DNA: TGCGCCAGCAGCTCTACCCCGAACACTGAAGCTTTCTTT; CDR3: CASSSTPNTEAFF
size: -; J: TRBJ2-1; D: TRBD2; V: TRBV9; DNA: TGTGCCAGCAGCGAAAGGACTAGCGGGAGTCAGAATGAGCAGTTCTTC; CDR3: CASSERTSGSQNEQFF
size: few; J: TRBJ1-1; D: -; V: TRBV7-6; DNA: TGTGCCAGCAGCTTAACAGGGACCCACACTGAAGCTTTCTTT; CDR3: CASSLTGTHTEAFF
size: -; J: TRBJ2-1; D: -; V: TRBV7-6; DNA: TGTGCCAGCAGCAGTTTCGGGCGGGTGAGCAACAATGAGCAGTTCTTC; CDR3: CASSSFGRVSNNEQFF
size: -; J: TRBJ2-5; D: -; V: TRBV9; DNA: TGTGCCAGCAGCGTAGCTGGGGGGGCCGGAGAGACCCAGTACTTC; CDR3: CASSVAGGAGETQYF
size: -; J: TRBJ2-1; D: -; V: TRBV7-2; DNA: TGTGCCAGCAGCTTATCCGTGCAGGACAATGAGCAGTTCTTC; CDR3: CASSLSVQDNEQFF
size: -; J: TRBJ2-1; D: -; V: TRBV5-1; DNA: TGCGCCAGCAGCTTGGGCGGGTACTCCTACAATGAGCAGTTCTTC; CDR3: CASSLGGYSYNEQFF